The clone carrying this TCR beta chain was counted ten times or more. The antigen remains unidentified. The sequenced template was cDNA made from the entire isolated RNA. Repertoires were generated with immunoSEQ multiplex PCR, while TCRdb's copy carries only in-frame clones and drops some. The repertoire consists of under 150,000 clones, with 17% occurring once and the leading ten covering 2.6%. The CDR3 has 17 residues. J gave up 0 bases and V 6 bases, and 7 bases lay outside the gene matches. Germline assignment: CDR1 MDHEN and CDR2 SYDVKM. These data are taken from a study of beta chain features in type 1 diabetes. Study-level results: Researchers reported that naive, central memory and Treg TCRB repertoires appeared more similar in patients than in healthy donors. In every one of the four CD4+ subsets, TCRB CDR3s were moderately but significantly shorter in Type 1 diabetes patients. Equally in patients and controls, PCR might preferentially amplify shorter templates. Reduced insertions and increased deletions marked VDJ junctions in type 1 diabetes patients.

This clonotype was sampled from a man between 18 and 35 years old with type 1 diabetes. V is TRBV28 and J is TRBJ2-6, with 8 positions matching TRBD2. The source material was central memory CD4+ T cells from blood. The CDR3 sequence: CASSTREGISGANVLTF. The DNA for the CDR3 is TGTGCCAGCAGCACCCGGGAGGGGATCTCTGGGGCCAACGTCCTGACTTTC.